Below, 15 T cell receptor beta chains from the same sample are listed, as sequenced in a study of blood T cell repertoires in COVID-19. Generated by immunoSEQ multiplex PCR, the TCRdb table keeps only in-frame clones and is missing some. Found here are around 99,000 clones, around 84% of them singletons; the top ten hold under 8%. The sequencing input was peripheral blood. These receptors were obtained from a woman of 80 years or more with active or convalescent COVID-19.

The gene calls are TRBV4-1 and TRBJ2-4; D remains ambiguous. Germline assignment: CDR1 MGHRA and CDR2 YSYEKL. Deletions cut 4 bases from V and 6 bases from J, with 16 bases between. This CDR3 comprises 15 residues. For the CDR3, the DNA is TGCGCCAGCAGCCCCCCACCCCGGTTTCCAAACATTCAGTACTTC. Amino acids: CASSPPPRFPNIQYF.

This chain links TRBV14 with TRBJ2-5; D perhaps matches TRBD2 (5 bases). V shed 0 bases and J shed 5 bases, with 13 bases lying between them. This CDR3 has 15 amino acids. Germline V gene sequence: CDR1 SGHDN, CDR2 FVKESK. The CDR3 protein is CASSQEFRAVETQYF. The CDR3 DNA reads as TGTGCCAGCAGCCAAGAATTTCGAGCGGTCGAGACCCAGTACTTC. The complete variable domain, with remaining parts taken from reference TRBV14 and TRBJ2-5, reads EAGVTQFPSHSVIEKGQTVTLRCDPISGHDNLYWYRRVMGKEIKFLLHFVKESKQDESGMPNNRFLAERTGGTYSTLKVQPAELEDSGVYFCASSQEFRAVETQYFGPGTRLLVL.

The chain is built from TRBV5-4 and TRBJ2-3, with TRBD2 matching over 7 bases. J lost 2 bases, V lost 1 base, and 16 bases had no gene match. This CDR3 spans 19 amino acids. Per germline, CDR1 SGHNT and CDR2 YYREEE (reference sequence). Here the CDR3 reads CASSLWGGLAGAVTDTQYF. As DNA, the CDR3 is TGTGCCAGCAGCTTGTGGGGGGGGTTAGCTGGAGCTGTCACAGATACGCAGTATTTT. Complete variable domain (other parts from reference TRBV5-4 and TRBJ2-3): ETGVTQSPTHLIKTRGQQVTLRCSSQSGHNTVSWYQQALGQGPQFIFQYYREEENGRGNFPPRFSGLQFPNYSSELNVNALELDDSALYLCASSLWGGLAGAVTDTQYFGPGTRLTVL.

The CDR3 here is CSVLNRGQDYGYTF. In DNA, the CDR3 is TGCAGCGTTCTTAACAGGGGCCAGGACTATGGCTACACCTTC. V is TRBV29-1 and J is TRBJ1-2; 7 bases fit TRBD1. The germline CDR1 and CDR2 sequences are SQVTM and ANQGSEA. There are 14 residues in the CDR3. After removal of 5 bases from V and 3 bases from J, the junction contained 9 bases not matched to a gene.

The rearrangement uses TRBV9 and TRBJ2-3, with a weak D call TRBD1 (5 bases). Germline CDR1 SGDLS, CDR2 YYNGEE. Trimming pared 0 bases from V and 2 bases from J, leaving 7 bases between. CDR3 length: 14 amino acids. CDR3 bases: TGTGCCAGCAGCGTAGGCAGGGTCACAGATACGCAGTATTTT. Its protein is CASSVGRVTDTQYF.

By sample fraction, this clone is medium-sized. The chain has TRBV5-1 and TRBJ1-2; 9 nucleotides line up with TRBD1. Trimming took 3 bases from V and 6 from J; bases not matched to a gene: 15. CDR1 is SGHRS, CDR2 YFSETQ, per germline. This CDR3 is built from 17 residues. The CDR3 protein is CASSSKLQGAYEDGYTF. DNA for the CDR3: TGCGCCAGCAGCTCCAAATTACAGGGGGCGTATGAGGATGGCTACACCTTC.

The rearrangement joins TRBV5-1 to TRBJ2-7; a weak D match, TRBD2 (5 bases). This CDR3 spans 15 amino acids. V lost 0 bases, J lost 3 bases, and 13 bases lay in between. Per the germline V gene, CDR1 is SGHRS and CDR2 is YFSETQ. The CDR3 protein is CASSLGLDFLYEQYF. CDR3 sequence (DNA): TGCGCCAGCAGCTTGGGCCTGGACTTCCTCTACGAGCAGTACTTC.

The CDR3 is CASSYSRGAGDYGYTF. The CDR3 DNA sequence: TGTGCCAGCAGTTACTCTCGGGGGGCCGGGGACTATGGCTACACCTTC. This chain uses TRBV6-5 with TRBJ1-2, with D perhaps TRBD1 (6 bases). The V and J ends lost 0 bases and 3 bases respectively, with 14 bases between them. CDR1 and CDR2 from the germline V gene are MNHEY and SVGAGI. The CDR3 contains 16 residues.

The CDR3: CASSHKPQHF. Here the CDR3 DNA reads TGCGCCAGCAGCCATAAGCCCCAGCATTTT. The chain combines TRBV4-1 with TRBJ1-5; no reliable D call. V lost 3 bases and J lost 8, with 2 bases in between. Germline assignment: CDR1 MGHRA and CDR2 YSYEKL. CDR3 length: 10 amino acids.

CDR3 sequence: CASSLRGLAGGRQETQYF. DNA for the CDR3: TGTGCCAGCAGTTTAAGGGGACTAGCGGGAGGCAGGCAAGAGACCCAGTACTTC. The chain recombines TRBV28 with TRBJ2-5; 15 nucleotides align to TRBD2. This CDR3 contains 18 residues. The V segment lost 2 bases and the J segment 2 bases; nucleotides outside the gene matches: 6. CDR1 MDHEN and CDR2 SYDVKM come from the germline V gene.

This chain joins TRBV5-1 and TRBJ2-6; 7 bases fit TRBD1. Looked up from germline, CDR1 is SGHRS and CDR2 is YFSETQ. The CDR3 runs to 18 residues. V gave up 3 bases and J gave up 0 bases; unmatched junction bases: 9. The CDR3 coding sequence is TGCGCCAGCAGCTCGTCGGGACAGTCCGTCTCTGGGGCCAACGTCCTGACTTTC. Protein sequence: CASSSSGQSVSGANVLTF.

This clone has only one observation. The chain links TRBV7-2 to TRBJ2-3; perhaps TRBD1 as D (8 bases). Germline V gene sequence: CDR1 SGHTA, CDR2 FQGNSA. The CDR3 totals 13 residues. V was cut by 5 bases and J by 11 bases, with 17 bases left in between. The CDR3 sequence is CASSGWGGTGQYF. The CDR3 DNA reads as TGTGCCAGCAGCGGTTGGGGGGGGACAGGGCAGTATTTT.

V is TRBV18 and J is TRBJ1-1; D uncertain. Germline assignment: CDR1 KGHSH and CDR2 LQKENI. The CDR3 covers 14 residues. V was clipped by 0 bases and J by 7 bases, with 12 bases between them. In DNA form, the CDR3 reads TGTGCCAGCTCACCACCGACGAGGGAAGGTGAAGCTTTCTTT. Translating gives CASSPPTREGEAFF.

The chain carries TRBV19 and TRBJ2-3; D is possibly TRBD1 (5 bases). The CDR3 has 14 amino acids. In germline, CDR1 is LNHDA, CDR2 SQIVND (reference sequence). V gave up 3 bases and J gave up 5 bases, with 12 bases separating them. CDR3 sequence: CASSIAGSGDTQYF. In DNA, the CDR3 is TGTGCCAGTAGTATTGCAGGGTCCGGAGATACGCAGTATTTT.

The chain couples TRBV25-1 to TRBJ1-3; TRBD1 is a possible D gene (6 bases). Germline V gene lookup returns CDR1 MGHDK and CDR2 SYGVNS. The CDR3 length is 14 residues. The V and J ends lost 2 bases and 3 bases respectively, with 8 bases between them. The CDR3 loop is CASSEQGYGNTIYF. The CDR3 DNA follows: TGTGCCAGCAGTGAACAGGGGTATGGAAACACCATATATTTT.